This TCR beta chain is from a study of blood T cell repertoires in COVID-19. Background on the study: The samples span acute and convalescent COVID-19 from the United States, Italy and Spain.

Between the trimmed V and J ends, which lost 1 base and 6 bases, there was a span of 16 bases. The CDR3 totals 15 residues. Per germline, CDR1 SEHNR and CDR2 FQNEAQ (reference sequence). All enrollees were about 18 to 100 years old and from approximately 25 US areas. Assay: immunoSEQ multiplex PCR; the TCRdb copy retains only in-frame clones and omits some. The top ten hold almost 2% of the sample, which has 350,000 to 550,000 clones, around 90% seen once. The TCR was taken from a young woman with acute COVID-19. Sequencing was carried out using PBMCs or T cells enriched from blood (not recorded which). This chain links TRBV7-9 with TRBJ2-7; tentative D call: TRBD2 (6 bases). Here the CDR3 reads CASSLGELALGEQYF. DNA for the CDR3: TGTGCCAGCAGCTTAGGTGAGCTAGCGCTCGGCGAGCAGTACTTC.